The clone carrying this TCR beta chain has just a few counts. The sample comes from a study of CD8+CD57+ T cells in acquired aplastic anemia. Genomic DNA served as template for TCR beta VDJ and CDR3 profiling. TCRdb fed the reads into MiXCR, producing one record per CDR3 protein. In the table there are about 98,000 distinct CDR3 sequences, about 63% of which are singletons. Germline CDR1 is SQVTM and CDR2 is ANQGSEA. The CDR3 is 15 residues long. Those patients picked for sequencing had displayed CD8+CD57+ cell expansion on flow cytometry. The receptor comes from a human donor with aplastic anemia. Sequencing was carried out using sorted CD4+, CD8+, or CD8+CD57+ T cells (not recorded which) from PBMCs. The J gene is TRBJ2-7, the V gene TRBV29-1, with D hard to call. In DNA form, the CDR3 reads TGCAGTGCTAGTCACCACCCAAAGGCGTCCTACGAGCAGTACTTC. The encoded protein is CSASHHPKASYEQYF.